Listed here is a single TCR beta chain. Its cognate antigen is unknown. Then a second PCR, running roughly 7 to 11 cycles, was carried out with a sample-barcoded 5' primer and a J-beta primer mix. Every cDNA was tagged by a template-switch adaptor with 12 random nucleotides. TCRdb re-called the 5' RACE reads with MiXCR, one entry per CDR3 protein. The table includes over 500,000 distinct CDR3 sequences, around 52% detected once. Unmatched junction bases numbered 5, after V lost 5 bases and J lost 6 bases. The length of the CDR3 is 14 residues. The sample originates from a study of blood T cells in healthy people across ages. Study-wide results and caveats: Higher diversity and more naive CD4+ cells were features of long-lived donors, compared to aged donors. Because sorting was not performed, PBMCs prevented conclusive naive versus antigen-experienced comparison.

This sequence was found in a woman over 75 in good health. The chain employs TRBV12-3 or TRBV12-4 and TRBJ1-5; 9 nucleotides agree with TRBD1. The sample consisted of blood. The CDR3, as DNA: TGTGCCAGCAGTCTAGGGACAGGGCTTCAGCCCCAGCATTTT. Its translation: CASSLGTGLQPQHF.